These 28 T cell receptor beta chains were sequenced from one sample in a study of technical replicates of blood from several donors. The method was immunoSEQ multiplex PCR; TCRdb's version includes in-frame clones alone and lacks a portion of them. The sample lists 75,000 to 95,000 clones; around 94% were seen once. The sequencing sample was made of T cells isolated from PBMCs. Receptors originate from a human donor in good health.

V and J are TRBV5-1 and TRBJ2-7, with D perhaps matching TRBD2 (6 bases). This CDR3 region has 14 residues. In germline, CDR1 is SGHRS, CDR2 YFSETQ. Trimming removed 7 bases from V and 1 base from J, with 15 bases in between. CDR3 DNA: TGCGCCAGCGGGTCTGGCGGGGTTTCCTACGAGCAGTACTTC. Translated: CASGSGGVSYEQYF.

This chain links TRBV6-5 with TRBJ2-5; D is unresolved. Trimming took 6 bases from V and 5 from J, leaving 16 bases between them. This CDR3 has 14 amino acids. Germline lookup yields CDR1 MNHEY and CDR2 SVGAGI. CDR3 in amino acids: CASSLGSLTETQYF. DNA for the CDR3: TGTGCCAGCAGCCTGGGCTCACTTACCGAGACCCAGTACTTC.

The genes are TRBV10-3 and TRBJ2-2; 8 nucleotides line up with TRBD1. The CDR3 contains 15 residues. Trimming at V came to 4 bases and at J to 4 bases, leaving 5 bases not matched to a gene. From germline, CDR1 is ENHRY and CDR2 SYGVKD. CDR3 DNA: TGTGCCATCAGTGCGACAGGGGCGGGCACCGGGGAGCTGTTTTTT. Protein product: CAISATGAGTGELFF.

The chain recombines TRBV19 with TRBJ1-1; TRBD1 might be the D (5 bases). Germline assignment: CDR1 LNHDA and CDR2 SQIVND (reference sequence). V was clipped by 5 bases and J by 0 bases, with 13 bases between them. CDR3 length: 15 amino acids. CDR3 in DNA: TGTGCCAGTAGTCAACCCCGACAGATGAACACTGAAGCTTTCTTT. It encodes CASSQPRQMNTEAFF.

This sequence joins TRBV4-1 and TRBJ2-7; D possibly corresponds to TRBD1 (5 bases). The CDR3 contains 15 residues. V lost 1 base to trimming and J lost 6 bases, with 16 bases between them. Germline CDR1 MGHRA, CDR2 YSYEKL. DNA of the CDR3: TGCGCCAGCAGCCAAGCCCTGACACGACAGACCGAGCAGTACTTC. Its translation is CASSQALTRQTEQYF.

J is TRBJ2-7 and V is TRBV10-3; maybe TRBD1 (5 bases). V was clipped by 2 bases and J by 6 bases, with 8 bases between them. CDR3 length: 12 amino acids. The germline V gene encodes CDR1 ENHRY and CDR2 SYGVKD. The DNA for the CDR3 is TGTGCCATCAGTGAGCAGGGTACCGAGCAGTACTTC. This encodes CAISEQGTEQYF.

The gene calls are TRBV1 and TRBJ1-5; no DNA check was done on the table's D call, TRBD1. TRBV1 is a recognized pseudogene. The CDR3 has 15 residues. CDR3 residues: CTSRPRGQGNQPQHF. In DNA form, the CDR3 reads TGCACCAGCAGACCGAGGGGGCAAGGCAATCAGCCCCAGCATTTT.

The J gene is TRBJ1-5, the V gene TRBV19; 7 bases match TRBD1. Germline-derived CDR1 and CDR2 are LNHDA and SQIVND (reference sequence). This CDR3 is 15 amino acids long. V trimming: 9 bases; J trimming: 0 bases; junction bases outside the gene matches: 8. The CDR3 loop reads CASSGQAISNQPQHF. In nucleotides, the CDR3 is TGTGCCAGCAGCGGACAGGCGATTAGCAATCAGCCCCAGCATTTT.

The J gene is TRBJ1-2, the V gene TRBV14; D not certain. The V end lost 0 bases, the J end lost 4 bases, and 15 bases lay between the germline ends. Germline loops: CDR1 SGHDN, CDR2 FVKESK. The CDR3 has 16 residues. CDR3 protein: CASSQEKFLSLYGYTF. The CDR3 nucleotides are TGTGCCAGCAGCCAAGAAAAATTTCTATCCCTCTATGGCTACACCTTC.

The chain uses TRBV9 and TRBJ2-1; D is uncertain. CDR3 length equals 16 residues. Between the trimmed V and J ends, which lost 0 bases and 2 bases, there was a span of 12 bases. Per germline, CDR1 SGDLS and CDR2 YYNGEE. CDR3 DNA sequence: TGTGCCAGCAGCGTAGGGGTGGCGGTGCCCTACAATGAGCAGTTCTTC. Its translation: CASSVGVAVPYNEQFF.

The genes are TRBV9 and TRBJ1-6; D not certain. The CDR3 has 20 residues. The germline gives CDR1 SGDLS, CDR2 YYNGEE. V was pared by 0 bases and J by 14 bases, with 33 bases between. Here the CDR3 reads CASSVDRSAKVDWVRRALHF. CDR3 in DNA: TGTGCCAGCAGCGTAGATAGATCGGCCAAGGTGGACTGGGTTCGTCGGGCCCTCCACTTT.

This clone has a single count. The chain uses TRBV19 and TRBJ1-2; TRBD1 matches at 10 bases. The V gene end was trimmed by 5 bases and the J gene end by 7 bases; junction bases not matched to a gene: 4. The CDR3 loop spans 13 amino acids. Looked up from germline, CDR1 is LNHDA and CDR2 is SQIVND (reference sequence). The CDR3 here is CASSRDRGGGYTF. CDR3 in DNA: TGTGCCAGTAGTCGGGACAGGGGAGGTGGCTACACCTTC.

This clone was seen a single time. The chain joins TRBV4-1 to TRBJ2-2; 7 bases fit TRBD1. Germline V gene data show CDR1 as MGHRA and CDR2 as YSYEKL. The trim removed 2 bases at V and 6 bases at J, leaving 3 bases unmatched. The CDR3 extends over 14 amino acids. In DNA form, the CDR3 reads TGCGCCAGCAGCCAATATACAGGGGCCGGGGAGCTGTTTTTT. The encoded protein is CASSQYTGAGELFF.

The genes are TRBV5-1 and TRBJ2-4, with a weak D call TRBD2 (6 bases). Germline CDR1 reads SGHRS; CDR2 reads YFSETQ. With 0 bases removed from V and 7 bases from J, the gap between germline ends came to 14 bases. CDR3 length: 15 residues. CDR3 amino acids: CASSLGGVGVNIQYF. DNA of the CDR3: TGCGCCAGCAGCTTGGGGGGGGTTGGAGTTAACATTCAGTACTTC.

The chain joins TRBV28 to TRBJ1-2; D remains unclear. V gave up 5 bases and J gave up 5 bases, with 9 bases separating them. Germline V gene sequence: CDR1 MDHEN, CDR2 SYDVKM. The CDR3 consists of 12 residues. CDR3 DNA sequence: TGTGCCAGCAGTGGCGGGCCATATGGCTACACCTTC. This gives the protein CASSGGPYGYTF.

The chain couples TRBV19 to TRBJ1-1; maybe TRBD1 (5 bases). The germline gives CDR1 LNHDA, CDR2 SQIVND (reference sequence). The CDR3 extends over 14 amino acids. V lost 3 bases and J lost 3, with 11 bases in between. The CDR3 DNA reads as TGTGCCAGTAGTATGTGGGGCGAGGACACTGAAGCTTTCTTT. As protein: CASSMWGEDTEAFF.

The genes are TRBV5-6 and TRBJ2-7; the D gene is possibly TRBD2 (7 bases). CDR1 is SGHDT and CDR2 is YYEEEE in the germline V gene. The CDR3 spans 14 residues. V was pared by 7 bases and J by 2 bases, with 16 bases between. This CDR3 reads CASSPMGGPYEQYF. The CDR3 coding sequence is TGTGCCAGCTCCCCAATGGGGGGGCCCTACGAGCAGTACTTC.

The V and J genes are TRBV6-5 and TRBJ2-7; 10 positions agree with TRBD2. CDR3 length equals 14 residues. With V trimmed by 0 bases and J by 4 bases, 0 bases remained unmatched. CDR1 MNHEY and CDR2 SVGAGI come from the germline V gene. CDR3 bases: TGTGCCAGCAGTTACTCAGCGGGAGGGTACGAGCAGTACTTC. It yields the protein CASSYSAGGYEQYF.

The V call is TRBV19, the J call TRBJ1-2; 7 nucleotides agree with TRBD1. J was trimmed by 3 bases and V by 4 bases; bases with no gene match: 5. The length of the CDR3 is 14 residues. Germline CDR1 and CDR2: LNHDA and SQIVND (reference sequence). Written as DNA, the CDR3 is TGTGCCAGTAGTAACAGGACAGGCTACTATGGCTACACCTTC. It codes for CASSNRTGYYGYTF.

The chain carries TRBV6-5 and TRBJ2-1; D possibly corresponds to TRBD1 (5 bases). V was clipped by 4 bases and J by 4 bases, with 17 bases between them. The CDR3 length is 16 residues. Germline-derived CDR1 and CDR2 are MNHEY and SVGAGI. The CDR3 is CASSSTSWGPYNEQFF. CDR3 in DNA: TGTGCCAGCAGTTCCACAAGCTGGGGCCCTTACAATGAGCAGTTCTTC.

The J gene is TRBJ2-3, the V gene TRBV6-6, with D tentatively TRBD2 (5 bases). The CDR3 is 14 residues long. Germline lookup yields CDR1 MNHNY and CDR2 SVGAGI (reference sequence). V lost 6 bases and J 5 bases, leaving 15 bases between the germline ends. This CDR3 reads CASRNYAGGDTQYF. The CDR3, as DNA: TGTGCCAGCAGGAACTACGCGGGTGGAGATACGCAGTATTTT.

V is TRBV2 and J is TRBJ2-2; unclear D gene. V shed 5 bases and J shed 6 bases, with 7 bases lying between them. Germline values: CDR1 SNHLY, CDR2 FYNNEI. The CDR3 sequence is 12 residues long. CDR3 residues: CASSPEAGELFF. CDR3 in DNA: TGTGCCAGCAGTCCAGAGGCCGGGGAGCTGTTTTTT.

The chain joins TRBV10-3 to TRBJ1-2; D is possibly TRBD1 (6 bases). The CDR3 is made up of 16 amino acids. Germline assignment: CDR1 ENHRY and CDR2 SYGVKD. V was shortened by 6 bases and J by 3 bases, with 20 bases between the two germline ends. CDR3 residues: CAIRLPTRGSDYGYTF. The CDR3 bases are TGTGCCATCAGGCTCCCGACCAGGGGCTCGGACTATGGCTACACCTTC.

The rearrangement uses TRBV25-1 and TRBJ1-3; TRBD1 matches 7 bases. J was trimmed by 7 bases and V by 3 bases; bases with no gene match: 6. The germline V gene encodes CDR1 MGHDK and CDR2 SYGVNS. This CDR3 has 14 residues. CDR3 bases: TGTGCCAGCAGTGACCCCGGGACAGTTAACACCATATATTTT. Translated: CASSDPGTVNTIYF. Complete variable domain (other parts from reference TRBV25-1 and TRBJ1-3): EADIYQTPRYLVIGTGKKITLECSQTMGHDKMYWYQQDPGMELHLIHYSYGVNSTEKGDLSSESTVSRIRTEHFPLTLESARPSHTSQYLCASSDPGTVNTIYFGEGSWLTVV.

J is TRBJ1-4 and V is TRBV27, with D unresolved. From germline, CDR1 is MNHEY and CDR2 SMNVEV (reference sequence). Trimming took off 8 bases at V and 5 bases at J, with 18 bases between the two ends. The CDR3 length is 15 residues. Here the CDR3 reads CASGLPAGLNEKLFF. The CDR3 coding sequence is TGTGCCAGCGGCCTTCCCGCAGGTCTCAATGAAAAACTGTTTTTT. The variable domain in full, with the rest retrieved from reference TRBV27 and TRBJ1-4, is EAQVTQNPRYLITVTGKKLTVTCSQNMNHEYMSWYRQDPGLGLRQIYYSMNVEVTDKGDVPEGYKVSRKEKRNFPLILESPSPNQTSLYFCASGLPAGLNEKLFFGSGTQLSVL.

This clone was counted a single time. The CDR3 loop reads CASSLVAGGEQYF. DNA of the CDR3: TGTGCCAGCAGCTTAGTTGCGGGGGGCGAGCAGTACTTC. The chain carries TRBV7-9 and TRBJ2-7; 8 positions agree with TRBD2. J gave up 6 bases and V 1 base, and 2 bases lay outside the gene matches. The germline gives CDR1 SEHNR, CDR2 FQNEAQ (reference sequence). The CDR3 loop spans 13 amino acids.

V and J are TRBV7-9 and TRBJ1-5; D call uncertain. The CDR3 length is 14 residues. In germline, CDR1 is SEHNR, CDR2 FQNEAQ (reference sequence). V was shortened by 1 base and J by 7 bases, with 11 bases between the two germline ends. In DNA, the CDR3 is TGTGCCAGCAGCTTAGACGGAGAAGGACAGCCCCAGCATTTT. Its translation is CASSLDGEGQPQHF.

The chain joins TRBV4-1 to TRBJ1-2; TRBD1 matches at 7 bases. The CDR3 covers 15 residues. The V gene's germline CDR1 is MGHRA and CDR2 YSYEKL. The V and J ends lost 2 bases and 3 bases, in that order; junction bases with no gene match: 6. CDR3 amino acids: CASSQRGDRDYGYTF. The CDR3 coding sequence is TGCGCCAGCAGCCAAAGGGGGGACAGAGACTATGGCTACACCTTC.